This TCR beta chain was retrieved from a study of T cell responses to AZD1222 COVID-19 vaccine. About this clone: Its antigen is not known.

TCRdb keeps only in-frame clones here, not all; method: immunoSEQ multiplex PCR. Among more than 60,000 clones listed, roughly 87% were seen once. Points from the study as a whole: Spike regions recognized by vaccine-associated CD4 TCRs spanned the protein, led by 160-218 and 743-854. Seropositive at baseline were only a handful of AZD1222 recipients. Nearly half of the spike-specific TCRs reportedly recognize variant regions that carry no mutations. White British ancestry dominated among donors, who included more females, and clonal diversity was possibly underestimated.

V was cut by 3 bases and J by 2 bases, with 14 bases left in between. This CDR3 has 16 amino acids. CDR1 SGHNT and CDR2 YENEEA come from the germline V gene. The source of this sequence is an adult in good health. The chain uses TRBV11-3 and TRBJ1-5; perhaps TRBD1 as D (5 bases). The starting material was peripheral blood, obtained on day 0 of AZD1222 vaccination. Here the CDR3 DNA reads TGTGCCAGCAGCTTCGCTTGGGGGGATTGCAATCAGCCCCAGCATTTT. It specifies CASSFAWGDCNQPQHF.